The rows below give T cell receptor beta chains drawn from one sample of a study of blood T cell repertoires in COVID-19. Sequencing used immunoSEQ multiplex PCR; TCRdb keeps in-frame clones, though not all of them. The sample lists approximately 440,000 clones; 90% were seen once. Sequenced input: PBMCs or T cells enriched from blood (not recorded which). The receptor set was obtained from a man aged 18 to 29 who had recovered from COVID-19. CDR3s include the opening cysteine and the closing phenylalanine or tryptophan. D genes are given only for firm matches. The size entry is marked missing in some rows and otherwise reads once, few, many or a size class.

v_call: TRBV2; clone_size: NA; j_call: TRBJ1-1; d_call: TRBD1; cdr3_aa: CASRRQGGNSEAFF; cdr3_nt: TGTGCCAGCAGACGACAGGGGGGAAACTCTGAAGCTTTCTTT
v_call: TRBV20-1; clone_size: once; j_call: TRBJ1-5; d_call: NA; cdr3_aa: CSASGGVDQPQHF; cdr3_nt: TGCAGTGCTAGTGGGGGAGTAGATCAGCCCCAGCATTTT
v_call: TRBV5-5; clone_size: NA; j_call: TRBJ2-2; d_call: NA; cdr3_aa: CASSSVLYGGELFF; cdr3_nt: TGTGCCAGCAGCAGCGTACTCTACGGCGGGGAGCTGTTTTTT
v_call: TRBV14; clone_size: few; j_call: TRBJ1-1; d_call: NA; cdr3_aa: CASSQTGFNTEAFF; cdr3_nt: TGTGCCAGCAGCCAGACGGGGTTTAATACTGAAGCTTTCTTT
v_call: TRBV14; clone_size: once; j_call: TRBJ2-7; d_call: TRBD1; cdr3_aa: CASSQGLTGQRSTYEQYF; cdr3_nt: TGTGCCAGCAGCCAAGGACTCACGGGACAGCGGTCGACCTACGAGCAGTACTTC
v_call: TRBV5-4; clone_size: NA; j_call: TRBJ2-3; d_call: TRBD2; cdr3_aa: CASSLLSGGSTDTQYF; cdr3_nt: TGTGCCAGCAGCTTGCTTAGCGGGGGGAGCACAGATACGCAGTATTTT
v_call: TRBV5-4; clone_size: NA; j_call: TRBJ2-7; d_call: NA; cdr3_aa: CASSIEISPYEQYF; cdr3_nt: TGTGCCAGCAGCATAGAGATAAGTCCCTACGAGCAGTACTTC
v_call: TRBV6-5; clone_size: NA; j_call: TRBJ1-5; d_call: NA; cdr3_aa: CASSRGYSNQPQHF; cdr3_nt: TGTGCCAGCAGTAGGGGGTATAGCAATCAGCCCCAGCATTTT
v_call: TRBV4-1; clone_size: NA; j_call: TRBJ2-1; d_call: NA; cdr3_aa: CASSFQVVSHNEQFF; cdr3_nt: TGCGCCAGCAGCTTTCAGGTAGTCAGTCACAATGAGCAGTTCTTC
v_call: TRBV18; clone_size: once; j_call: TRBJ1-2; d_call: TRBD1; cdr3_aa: CASSPPGQTNYGYTF; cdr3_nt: TGTGCCAGCTCACCACCGGGACAGACTAACTATGGCTACACCTTC
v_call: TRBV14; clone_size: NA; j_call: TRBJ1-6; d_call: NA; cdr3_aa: CASSLYSTGALHF; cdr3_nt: TGTGCCAGCAGCCTATACTCGACCGGGGCCCTCCACTTT
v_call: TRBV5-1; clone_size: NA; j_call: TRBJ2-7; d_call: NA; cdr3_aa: CASSLDKYSYEQYF; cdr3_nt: TGCGCCAGCAGCTTGGACAAATACTCCTACGAGCAGTACTTC
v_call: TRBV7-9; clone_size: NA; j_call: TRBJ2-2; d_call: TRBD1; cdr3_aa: CASSLGQVNTGELFF; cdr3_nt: TGTGCCAGCAGCTTGGGACAGGTCAACACCGGGGAGCTGTTTTTT
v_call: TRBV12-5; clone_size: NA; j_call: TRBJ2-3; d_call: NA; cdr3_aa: CASGFGRPGDTQYF; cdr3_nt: TGTGCTAGTGGTTTTGGCCGACCGGGAGATACGCAGTATTTT
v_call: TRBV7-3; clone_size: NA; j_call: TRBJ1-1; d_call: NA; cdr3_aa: CASSFLQGLNTEAFF; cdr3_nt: TGTGCCAGCAGCTTCTTACAGGGATTGAACACTGAAGCTTTCTTT
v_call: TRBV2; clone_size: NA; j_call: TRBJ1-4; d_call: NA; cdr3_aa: CASSRTTNEKLFF; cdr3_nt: TGTGCCAGCAGCAGAACAACTAATGAAAAACTGTTTTTT
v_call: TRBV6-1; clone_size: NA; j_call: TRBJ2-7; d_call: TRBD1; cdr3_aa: CASSEARDRGLWYF; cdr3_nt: TGTGCCAGCAGTGAAGCGCGAGACAGGGGGCTGTGGTACTTC
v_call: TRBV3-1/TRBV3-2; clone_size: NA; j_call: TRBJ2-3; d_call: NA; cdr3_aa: CASSQGAADTDTQYF; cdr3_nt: TGTGCCAGCAGCCAAGGGGCAGCGGACACAGATACGCAGTATTTT
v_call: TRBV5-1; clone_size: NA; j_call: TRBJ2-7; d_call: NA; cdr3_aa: CASSSSGERYEQYF; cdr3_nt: TGCGCCAGCAGTTCATCGGGGGAACGGTACGAGCAGTACTTC
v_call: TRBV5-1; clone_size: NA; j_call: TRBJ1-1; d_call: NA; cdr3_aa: CASSWDMNTEAFF; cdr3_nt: TGCGCCAGCAGCTGGGACATGAACACTGAAGCTTTCTTT
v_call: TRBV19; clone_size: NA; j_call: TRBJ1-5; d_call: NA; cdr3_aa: CASVDSGRGQPQHF; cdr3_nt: TGTGCCAGCGTGGACTCCGGGAGGGGTCAGCCCCAGCATTTT
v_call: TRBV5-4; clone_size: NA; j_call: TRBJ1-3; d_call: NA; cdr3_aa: CASSFQAGNTIYF; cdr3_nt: TGTGCCAGCAGCTTCCAGGCTGGAAACACCATATATTTT
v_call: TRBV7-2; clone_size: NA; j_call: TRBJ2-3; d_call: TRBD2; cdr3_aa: CASSSGLAGGTDTQYF; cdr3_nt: TGTGCCAGCAGCTCGGGACTAGCGGGAGGTACAGATACGCAGTATTTT
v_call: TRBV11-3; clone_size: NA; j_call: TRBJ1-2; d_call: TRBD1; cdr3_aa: CASSLFRGAGYTF; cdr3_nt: TGTGCCAGCAGCTTATTCAGGGGGGCCGGCTACACCTTC
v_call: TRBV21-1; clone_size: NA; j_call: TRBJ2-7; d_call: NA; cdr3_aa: CASTQAGGVYEQYF; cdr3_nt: TGTGCCAGCACTCAAGCGGGAGGAGTCTACGAGCAGTACTTC
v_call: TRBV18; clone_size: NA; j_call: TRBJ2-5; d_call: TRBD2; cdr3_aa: CASSPFLAGELKETQYF; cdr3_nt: TGTGCCAGCTCACCATTTTTGGCGGGAGAGTTGAAAGAGACCCAGTACTTC
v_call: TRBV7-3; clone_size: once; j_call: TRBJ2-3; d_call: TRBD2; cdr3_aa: CASSPIRTSGRAPPDTQYF; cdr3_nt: TGTGCCAGCAGCCCTATCAGGACTAGCGGGAGGGCTCCCCCAGATACGCAGTATTTT
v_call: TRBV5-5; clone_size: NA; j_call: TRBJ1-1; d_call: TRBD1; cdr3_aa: CASSFPHIRDREAFF; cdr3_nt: TGTGCCAGCAGCTTCCCCCATATCCGGGACAGAGAAGCTTTCTTT
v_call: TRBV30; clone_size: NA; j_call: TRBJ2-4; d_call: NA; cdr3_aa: CAWSKIAQNIQYF; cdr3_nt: TGTGCCTGGAGTAAAATAGCCCAAAACATTCAGTACTTC
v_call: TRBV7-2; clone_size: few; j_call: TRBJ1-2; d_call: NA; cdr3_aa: CASSLRSETYGYTF; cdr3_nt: TGTGCCAGCAGCTTACGATCAGAAACCTATGGCTACACCTTC
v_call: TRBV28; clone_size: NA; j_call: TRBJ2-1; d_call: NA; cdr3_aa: CASSLPRGGYNEQFF; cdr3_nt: TGTGCCAGCAGTTTACCCCGGGGAGGCTACAATGAGCAGTTCTTC
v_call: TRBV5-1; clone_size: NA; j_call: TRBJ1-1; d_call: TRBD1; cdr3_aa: CASSLRGQSNTEAFF; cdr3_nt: TGCGCCAGCAGCTTGCGGGGACAGTCGAACACTGAAGCTTTCTTT
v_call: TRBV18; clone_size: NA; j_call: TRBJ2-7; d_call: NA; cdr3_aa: CASSPGLSSYEQYF; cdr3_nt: TGTGCCAGCTCACCGGGACTCTCCTCCTACGAGCAGTACTTC
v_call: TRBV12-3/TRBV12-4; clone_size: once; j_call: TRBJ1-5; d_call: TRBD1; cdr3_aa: CASNPGGSQPQHF; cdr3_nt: TGTGCCAGCAACCCAGGGGGCAGTCAGCCCCAGCATTTT
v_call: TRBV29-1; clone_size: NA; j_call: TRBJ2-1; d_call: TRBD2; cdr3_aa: CSVFPREADGGEQFF; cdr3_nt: TGCAGCGTTTTTCCCCGGGAGGCTGACGGTGGGGAGCAGTTCTTC
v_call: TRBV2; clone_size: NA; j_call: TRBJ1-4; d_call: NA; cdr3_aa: CASSARDTGSEKLFF; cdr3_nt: TGTGCCAGCAGCGCCCGAGACACGGGATCCGAAAAACTGTTTTTT
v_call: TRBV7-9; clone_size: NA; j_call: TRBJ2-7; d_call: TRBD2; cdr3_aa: CASNPPGGTYEQYF; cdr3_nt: TGTGCCAGCAACCCCCCCGGGGGGACCTACGAGCAGTACTTC
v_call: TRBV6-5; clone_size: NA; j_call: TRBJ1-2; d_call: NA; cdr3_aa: CASRTQDPGYGYTF; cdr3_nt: TGTGCCAGCAGAACACAAGACCCGGGCTATGGCTACACCTTC
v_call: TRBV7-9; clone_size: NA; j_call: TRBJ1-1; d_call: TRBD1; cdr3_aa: CASSDKPTGARVAFF; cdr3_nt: TGTGCCAGCAGCGACAAGCCGACAGGGGCGCGGGTTGCTTTCTTT
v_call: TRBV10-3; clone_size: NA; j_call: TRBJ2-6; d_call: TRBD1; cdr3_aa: CAISNRGTGTGANVLTF; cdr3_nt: TGTGCCATCAGTAACAGGGGTACGGGCACTGGGGCCAACGTCCTGACTTTC
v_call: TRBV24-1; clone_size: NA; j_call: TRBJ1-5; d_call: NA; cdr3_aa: CATSASGVGNQPQHF; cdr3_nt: TGTGCCACCAGTGCCTCGGGGGTCGGCAATCAGCCCCAGCATTTT
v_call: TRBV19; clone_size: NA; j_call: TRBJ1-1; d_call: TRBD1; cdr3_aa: CASSIGGQGAWNTEAFF; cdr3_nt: TGTGCCAGTAGTATAGGCGGACAGGGGGCCTGGAACACTGAAGCTTTCTTT
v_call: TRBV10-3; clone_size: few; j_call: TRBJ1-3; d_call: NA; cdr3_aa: CAISDSSGNTIYF; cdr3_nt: TGTGCCATCAGTGACAGCTCTGGAAACACCATATATTTT
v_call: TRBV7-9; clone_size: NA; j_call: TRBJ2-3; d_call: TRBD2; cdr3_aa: CASSFSLQTSGRAQDTQYF; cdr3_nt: TGTGCCAGCAGCTTTTCCCTACAGACTAGCGGGAGGGCCCAAGATACGCAGTATTTT